This T cell receptor beta chain originates from a study of T-cell reconstitution after alpha-beta-depleted transplantation in children. This CDR3 has 14 amino acids. V was pared by 8 bases and J by 7 bases, with 20 bases between. Germline loops: CDR1 SNHLY, CDR2 FYNNEI. Molecular barcoding with unique molecular identifiers was used for the TCRbeta library. Each CDR3 protein is one row after TCRdb ran MiXCR on the PCR reads. The sample carries almost 500,000 distinct CDR3 sequences, 8% to 11% recorded once. Study-level findings and limits: Expanded graft clones, several hundred of them, were reportedly the source of alpha-beta T cells about two months after transplant. Newly generated T cells supplied most T-cell counts and diversity one year post-transplant. Surviving recipient T cells and intrathymic progenitors accounted for some patients' high TCRbeta diversity at day 60.

To note about this clonotype: What it recognizes is unknown.

The clonotype originates from a child aged 2-15 years with inherited bone marrow failure, due to receive a stem cell transplant. V and J are TRBV2 and TRBJ1-2, with D unclear. Here the sequenced sample was PBMCs, taken before TCRalphabeta/CD19-depleted stem cell transplant. Here the CDR3 DNA reads TGTGCCAGCCGCTTCGAGCCCACCTCCTCTGGCTACACCTTC. The encoded protein is CASRFEPTSSGYTF.